These 17 T cell receptor beta chains share one sample of origin, sequenced in a study of blood T cell repertoires in COVID-19. Some clones are missing from TCRdb's copy, which holds only in-frame ones; the method was immunoSEQ multiplex PCR. The sample comprises about 73,000 clones, about 80% of which are singletons, and around 27% rests with the top ten. Sequenced sample: peripheral blood. The origin of the receptors is a human donor in a cohort sampled during active COVID-19.

The chain links TRBV2 to TRBJ2-3, with D possibly matching TRBD2 (6 bases). Trimming left V 6 bases short and J 8 bases short, with 21 bases between. This CDR3 is 15 amino acids long. From germline, CDR1 is SNHLY and CDR2 FYNNEI. The CDR3 DNA follows: TGTGCCAGCAGATTGTTCGGGACGCTCGGGGGTACGCAGTATTTT. Protein: CASRLFGTLGGTQYF.

This chain connects TRBV15 to TRBJ1-2, with D possibly TRBD1 on 6 matching bases. The CDR3 runs 13 residues. Germline CDR1 and CDR2: LNHNV and YYDKDF (reference sequence). V was trimmed by 5 bases and J by 8 bases, leaving 15 bases between them. CDR3 in DNA: TGTGCCACCAGCCTCCAGGGGTTGACGGGCTACACCTTC. Encoded protein: CATSLQGLTGYTF.

V usage is TRBV20-1 and J usage is TRBJ1-2; tentative D call: TRBD1 (6 bases). CDR1 and CDR2 from the germline V gene are DFQATT and SNEGSKA (reference sequence). The CDR3 totals 11 residues. V lost 0 bases and J 9 bases, leaving 8 bases between the germline ends. The CDR3 region is CSAREQGSYTF. In nucleotides, the CDR3 is TGCAGTGCTAGAGAGCAGGGGAGCTACACCTTC.

For the CDR3, the DNA is TGTGCCAGCCGAGCGGGGGGGATCTACAATGAGCAGTTCTTC. This gives the protein CASRAGGIYNEQFF. V and J are TRBV2 and TRBJ2-1, with 10 bases lining up with TRBD2. V lost 8 bases and J lost 3; bases outside the gene matches: 4. The CDR3 length is 14 residues. From germline, CDR1 is SNHLY and CDR2 FYNNEI. Full variable domain (missing parts from reference TRBV2 and TRBJ2-1): EPEVTQTPSHQVTQMGQEVILRCVPISNHLYFYWYRQILGQKVEFLVSFYNNEISEKSEIFDDQFSVERPDGSNFTLKIRSTKLEDSAMYFCASRAGGIYNEQFFGPGTRLTVL.

The genes are TRBV28 and TRBJ2-7, with 7 bases identical to TRBD2. Unmatched junction bases numbered 11, after V lost 3 bases and J lost 0 bases. The CDR3 length is 17 residues. CDR1 MDHEN and CDR2 SYDVKM come from the germline V gene. DNA for the CDR3: TGTGCCAGCAGTTTGAAACCCGGGACTACAAGCTCCTACGAGCAGTACTTC. Residues: CASSLKPGTTSSYEQYF.

The chain recombines TRBV2 with TRBJ2-3; 14 bases line up with TRBD2. Trimming at V came to 2 bases and at J to 5 bases, leaving 6 bases not matched to a gene. The CDR3 has 17 residues. Germline CDR1 reads SNHLY; CDR2 reads FYNNEI. CDR3 in amino acids: CASSEWGLAGAQDTQYF. DNA of the CDR3: TGTGCCAGCAGTGAATGGGGACTAGCGGGGGCCCAAGATACGCAGTATTTT.

The CDR3 sequence is CASSYSRQGHGTDTQYF. In DNA form, the CDR3 reads TGTGCCAGCAGTTACTCCCGACAGGGCCACGGCACAGATACGCAGTATTTT. The rearrangement uses TRBV6-2 or TRBV6-3 and TRBJ2-3; 7 positions match TRBD1. CDR3 length: 17 amino acids. With 0 bases clipped from V and 1 base from J, the junction kept 7 bases outside the gene matches. Germline-derived CDR1 and CDR2 are MNHEY and SVGEGT.

V is TRBV11-3 and J is TRBJ2-7; D is unclear. The CDR3 is 14 residues long. V was pared by 1 base and J by 2 bases, with 9 bases between. CDR1 and CDR2 (germline): SGHNT, YENEEA. The CDR3 nucleotides read TGTGCCAGCAGCTTAGGGCGGATTACCTACGAGCAGTACTTC. Protein: CASSLGRITYEQYF.

This clone was counted between two and nine times. The V and J genes are TRBV3-1 (or the pseudogene TRBV3-2) and TRBJ2-7; D possibly corresponds to TRBD2 (5 bases). V was trimmed by 2 bases and J by 2 bases, leaving 13 bases between them. The CDR3 runs 15 residues. The germline V gene encodes CDR1 LGHDT and CDR2 YNNKEL (reference sequence). CDR3 amino acids: CASSQPKDSAYEQYF. The CDR3, as DNA: TGTGCCAGCAGCCAACCCAAGGACTCTGCCTACGAGCAGTACTTC.

This clone appeared a single time. The DNA for the CDR3 is TGTGCCAGCACTGGCGGCGGGGCAGATACGCAGTATTTT. Translation: CASTGGGADTQYF. The V gene is TRBV9, the J gene TRBJ2-3; tentatively, D is TRBD2 (6 bases). The ends were cut back, 6 bases at V and 4 bases at J, with 12 bases in the middle. Germline CDR1 SGDLS, CDR2 YYNGEE. This CDR3 has 13 amino acids.

The rearrangement links TRBV19 to TRBJ1-1, with D unresolved. This CDR3 contains 15 residues. Germline assignment: CDR1 LNHDA and CDR2 SQIVND (reference sequence). V lost 3 bases and J lost 4, with 15 bases in between. CDR3 loop: CASSIGRGERTEAFF. The CDR3 nucleotides are TGTGCCAGTAGTATTGGTCGTGGGGAGCGCACTGAAGCTTTCTTT.

The gene calls are TRBV7-9 and TRBJ2-5; D gene uncertain. Trimming took off 10 bases at V and 5 bases at J, with 14 bases between the two ends. Germline values: CDR1 SEHNR, CDR2 FQNEAQ (reference sequence). This CDR3 region has 12 residues. CDR3 in amino acids: CAILSPPETQYF. The DNA of the CDR3 is TGTGCCATACTATCCCCTCCGGAGACCCAGTACTTC.

The rearrangement links TRBV6-2 or TRBV6-3 to TRBJ1-6, with 9 bases identical to TRBD1. The germline CDR1 and CDR2 sequences are MNHEY and SVGEGT. Trimming took 0 bases from V and 10 from J; bases not matched to a gene: 4. The CDR3 consists of 15 residues. In nucleotides, the CDR3 is TGTGCCAGCAGTTACTCCGGGACAGGGAACTCACCCCTCCACTTT. This gives the protein CASSYSGTGNSPLHF.

The rearrangement uses TRBV10-1 and TRBJ2-7; perhaps TRBD1 as D (5 bases). The CDR3 is 15 amino acids. V lost 2 bases and J 0 bases, leaving 11 bases between the germline ends. Germline CDR1 reads WNHNN; CDR2 reads SYGVQD (reference sequence). The CDR3, as DNA: TGCGCCAGCAGTGAGGGTGGACAAAGCTCCTACGAGCAGTACTTC. This encodes CASSEGGQSSYEQYF.

CDR3 sequence reads: CARAKGGVQETQYF. The DNA of the CDR3 is TGTGCCAGGGCTAAGGGCGGGGTACAAGAGACCCAGTACTTC. This chain uses TRBV27 with TRBJ2-5; the D gene is possibly TRBD2 (6 bases). CDR1 MNHEY and CDR2 SMNVEV come from the germline V gene (reference sequence). This CDR3 spans 14 amino acids. V lost 9 bases, J lost 2 bases, and 16 bases lay in between.

This clone was detected only once. This sequence joins TRBV21-1 and TRBJ2-1; TRBD2, the table's D call, was not compared with the DNA. TRBV21-1 counts as a pseudogene. The CDR3 sequence is 14 residues long. DNA for the CDR3: TGTGCCAGCAGCAATTCCCGCTCCTACAATGAGCAGTTCTTC. Amino acid sequence: CASSNSRSYNEQFF.

This clone has just a few counts. V usage is TRBV10-2 and J usage is TRBJ1-5; 9 nucleotides agree with TRBD1. The CDR3 extends over 15 amino acids. J gave up 6 bases and V 2 bases, and 5 bases lay outside the gene matches. Looked up from germline, CDR1 is WSHSY and CDR2 is SAAADI. The CDR3 nucleotides are TGCGCCAGCAGTGAGGGACAGGGGAGTAGTCAGCCCCAGCATTTT. It is translated as CASSEGQGSSQPQHF.